The 13 T cell receptor beta chains below come from one sample, sequenced in a study of shared clonotypes between healthy human individuals. Only in-frame clones appear in the TCRdb table, and some are missing; sequencing was by immunoSEQ multiplex PCR. The sample has about 800,000 clones, about 96% seen once; the top ten hold 0.2% to 0.25%. Naive CD8 cells, CD45RO-negative and positively selected for CCR7, excluded terminally differentiated effector memory CD45RA+ cells. Sequenced sample: naive CD8+ T cells sorted from blood. These TCRs come from a man younger than 45 in good health.

The chain joins TRBV14 to TRBJ2-7, with D maybe TRBD1 (6 bases). The CDR3 spans 16 residues. CDR1 SGHDN and CDR2 FVKESK come from the germline V gene. V gave up 0 bases and J gave up 6 bases, with 18 bases separating them. CDR3 amino acids: CASSQDRLGARCEQYF. CDR3 DNA: TGTGCCAGCAGCCAAGATCGCCTGGGGGCGCGATGCGAGCAGTACTTC.

V gene TRBV27 combines with J gene TRBJ2-3; TRBD1 aligns across 9 bases. V shed 3 bases and J 2 bases; nucleotides not matched to a gene: 3. CDR1 and CDR2 (germline): MNHEY, SMNVEV (reference sequence). The length of the CDR3 is 15 residues. The CDR3 DNA is TGTGCCAGCAGTTTTCGGGACAGGGTCACAGATACGCAGTATTTT. Translation: CASSFRDRVTDTQYF.

This clone was detected once. This chain uses TRBV11-2 with TRBJ2-1; D remains unclear. The germline gives CDR1 SGHAT, CDR2 FQNNGV. The V end lost 3 bases, the J end lost 2 bases, and 17 bases lay between the germline ends. The CDR3 runs 17 residues. The CDR3 DNA sequence: TGTGCCAGCAGCTTCCGGGTTTTGCGTAACCCCTACAATGAGCAGTTCTTC. This sequence encodes CASSFRVLRNPYNEQFF.

This clone was seen a handful of times. This chain joins TRBV2 and TRBJ2-3, with a weak D call TRBD2 (6 bases). The V and J ends lost 6 bases and 0 bases respectively, with 13 bases between them. The CDR3 is 15 amino acids. Germline V gene data show CDR1 as SNHLY and CDR2 as FYNNEI. The CDR3 DNA reads TGTGCCAGCAGCGGACTATCTACTAGCACAGATACGCAGTATTTT. Protein sequence: CASSGLSTSTDTQYF.

The chain joins TRBV7-9 to TRBJ2-1; TRBD2 matches at 8 bases. This CDR3 region has 14 residues. The V gene's germline CDR1 is SEHNR and CDR2 FQNEAQ (reference sequence). V was pared by 7 bases and J by 10 bases, with 12 bases of the junction left unmatched. The CDR3 loop reads CASIREGPFQEQFF. Here the CDR3 DNA reads TGTGCCAGCATTCGGGAGGGTCCCTTCCAAGAGCAGTTCTTC. Full variable domain (remainder filled in from reference TRBV7-9 and TRBJ2-1): DTGVSQNPRHKITKRGQNVTFRCDPISEHNRLYWYRQTLGQGPEFLTYFQNEAQLEKSRLLSDRFSAERPKGSFSTLEIQRTEQGDSAMYLCASIREGPFQEQFFGPGTRLTVL.

Of note for this clone: This same CDR3 is encoded by further DNA sequences in the sample. The V and J genes are TRBV9 and TRBJ1-2; D is possibly TRBD1 (6 bases). Trimming shortened V by 0 bases and J by 3 bases, and 6 bases separated the two germline ends. The V gene's germline CDR1 is SGDLS and CDR2 YYNGEE. The CDR3 contains 13 residues. The CDR3 bases are TGTGCCAGCAGCGTAGGACAGGACTATGGCTACACCTTC. Translating it yields CASSVGQDYGYTF. Full variable domain (rest looked up from reference TRBV9 and TRBJ1-2): DSGVTQTPKHLITATGQRVTLRCSPRSGDLSVYWYQQSLDQGLQFLIQYYNGEERAKGNILERFSAQQFPDLHSELNLSSLELGDSALYFCASSVGQDYGYTFGSGTRLTVV.

The chain is built from TRBV4-1 and TRBJ2-7; D assignment may be TRBD1 or TRBD2 (5 bases each). Germline CDR1 and CDR2: MGHRA and YSYEKL. The V and J ends lost 0 bases and 3 bases respectively, with 9 bases between them. This CDR3 has 14 amino acids. The CDR3 protein is CASSQEEGRYEQYF. The CDR3, as DNA: TGCGCCAGCAGCCAAGAAGAGGGGCGCTACGAGCAGTACTTC.

V and J are TRBV18 and TRBJ2-2; D uncertain. V was cut by 2 bases and J by 2 bases, with 18 bases left in between. Germline V gene data show CDR1 as KGHSH and CDR2 as LQKENI. This CDR3 is built from 18 residues. DNA for the CDR3: TGTGCCAGCTCACCATTGGCGAACCTGCATAGAAACACCGGGGAGCTGTTTTTT. It codes for CASSPLANLHRNTGELFF.

The gene calls are TRBV4-1 and TRBJ2-7; TRBD2 matches at 8 bases. The CDR3 is made up of 14 amino acids. Trimming took 3 bases from V and 3 from J; bases not matched to a gene: 4. Germline-derived CDR1 and CDR2 are MGHRA and YSYEKL. The CDR3 loop is CASSHRTSSYEQYF. CDR3 in DNA: TGCGCCAGCAGCCACAGGACTAGCAGCTACGAGCAGTACTTC.

The chain uses TRBV7-9 and TRBJ2-7; tentative D call: TRBD2 (5 bases). This CDR3 has 12 amino acids. V was shortened by 4 bases and J by 5 bases, with 9 bases between the two germline ends. CDR1 and CDR2 (germline): SEHNR, FQNEAQ (reference sequence). The CDR3 protein is CASSSDSDEQYF. The CDR3 DNA reads as TGTGCCAGCAGCTCCGATAGCGACGAGCAGTACTTC.

The chain couples TRBV9 to TRBJ2-1; TRBD2 matches 13 bases. Germline V CDR1 and CDR2: SGDLS, YYNGEE. CDR3 length: 19 residues. Trimming at V came to 3 bases and at J to 0 bases, leaving 9 bases not matched to a gene. Written as DNA, the CDR3 is TGTGCCAGCAGCGGGACTAGCGGGAGTTACAGGAGCTCCTACAATGAGCAGTTCTTC. The encoded protein is CASSGTSGSYRSSYNEQFF.

The rearrangement uses TRBV18 and TRBJ1-1, with 7 bases that match TRBD1. Per the germline V gene, CDR1 is KGHSH and CDR2 is LQKENI. V lost 6 bases to trimming and J lost 3 bases; unmatched junction nucleotides: 13. CDR3 length: 16 amino acids. The CDR3 loop is CASSHRGGVWDTEAFF. CDR3 bases: TGTGCCAGCTCTCACAGGGGAGGGGTGTGGGACACTGAAGCTTTCTTT.

The chain carries TRBV9 and TRBJ1-1, with D possibly matching TRBD1 (5 bases). The V end was cut by 4 bases, the J end by 7 bases, with 32 bases between. The CDR3 is 19 amino acids. Germline V gives CDR1 SGDLS, CDR2 YYNGEE. The CDR3 reads CASSPFMELRPGLLDEAFF. CDR3 DNA: TGTGCCAGCAGCCCTTTTATGGAGTTGAGGCCGGGACTACTGGATGAAGCTTTCTTT.